This T cell receptor (beta chain) was identified in a study of T cell responses to AZD1222 COVID-19 vaccine. V lost 0 bases to trimming and J lost 3 bases, with 11 bases between them. CDR3 length: 15 residues. Germline V lookup: CDR1 MNHEY, CDR2 SVGAGI. Regarding this clone: What it recognizes is unknown.

General study points: Most donors were white British and more were female, and clonal diversity was possibly underestimated.

Generated by immunoSEQ multiplex PCR, the TCRdb table keeps only in-frame clones and is missing some. This sample has 140,000 to 150,000 clones; 88% occur once, and the top ten carry around 15%. The specimen comprised peripheral blood, sampled on day 0 of AZD1222 vaccination. V gene TRBV6-5 combines with J gene TRBJ1-2; D remains ambiguous. This sequence originates from an adult in good health. The CDR3 coding sequence is TGTGCCAGCAGTTACTCGAGTACGGCAGACTATGGCTACACCTTC. Amino acids: CASSYSSTADYGYTF.